The 19 T cell receptor beta chains in this list originate from one sample, sequenced in a study of shared clonotypes between healthy human individuals. Generated by immunoSEQ multiplex PCR, the TCRdb table keeps only in-frame clones and is missing some. The sample records roughly 2 million clones, roughly 95% being singletons. The specimen was naive CD4+ T cells sorted from blood. The subset here: CD45RA+ positively selected. The source of these receptors is a man between 18 and 29 years old in good health.

Turning to this clone: A read error may explain this, as a much larger clone is one base away. The chain uses TRBV30 and TRBJ2-4, with D possibly matching TRBD2 (6 bases). Germline loops: CDR1 GTSNPN, CDR2 SVGIG (reference sequence). This CDR3 has 11 amino acids. The chain's CDR3 is CAWSGRGASDF. CDR3 nucleotide sequence: TGTGCCTGGAGCGGGAGAGGGGCTAGCGACTTC.

The chain combines TRBV2 with TRBJ1-3, with 7 nucleotides matching TRBD1. V lost 6 bases to trimming and J lost 0 bases; unmatched junction nucleotides: 2. Germline V CDR1 and CDR2: SNHLY, FYNNEI. The CDR3 extends over 14 amino acids. CDR3 sequence: CASRQGSSGNTIYF. The CDR3 bases are TGTGCCAGCAGACAGGGGTCCTCTGGAAACACCATATATTTT.

The chain uses TRBV19 and TRBJ1-4; D is uncertain. The CDR3 totals 13 residues. The germline V gene encodes CDR1 LNHDA and CDR2 SQIVND (reference sequence). V was shortened by 10 bases and J by 3 bases, with 12 bases between the two germline ends. DNA of the CDR3: TGTGCCACCCGAAGGAGGGCTAATGAAAAACTGTTTTTT. Its protein is CATRRRANEKLFF.

This chain's CDR3 is CASSLWGAWNQPQHF. The DNA of the CDR3 is TGTGCCAGCAGTTTATGGGGGGCTTGGAATCAGCCCCAGCATTTT. The chain uses TRBV28 and TRBJ1-5; D possibly corresponds to TRBD1 (6 bases). There are 15 residues in the CDR3. In germline, CDR1 is MDHEN, CDR2 SYDVKM. The V end was cut by 0 bases, the J end by 4 bases, with 10 bases between.

This chain connects TRBV5-1 to TRBJ2-2; no clear D gene. The CDR3 sequence is 13 residues long. Germline V gene sequence: CDR1 SGHRS, CDR2 YFSETQ. V shed 3 bases and J shed 5 bases, with 8 bases lying between them. CDR3 region: CASSSSRTGELFF. CDR3 nucleotides: TGCGCCAGCAGCTCATCCAGAACCGGGGAGCTGTTTTTT.

The J gene is TRBJ2-3, the V gene TRBV4-3; D is possibly TRBD1 (6 bases). This CDR3 has 12 residues. Germline assignment: CDR1 LGHNA and CDR2 YSLEER. V gave up 4 bases and J gave up 9 bases, with 11 bases separating them. CDR3 protein: CASSPDRMTQYF. CDR3 DNA sequence: TGCGCCAGCAGCCCCGACAGGATGACGCAGTATTTT.

Turning to this clone: Other DNA sequences within the sample encode an identical CDR3. CDR3 nucleotide sequence: TGTGCCAGCAGCTCGTTAGCGGGAGGGCCTTACGAGCAGTACTTC. Residues: CASSSLAGGPYEQYF. The V and J genes are TRBV11-2 and TRBJ2-7, with 11 nucleotides matching TRBD2. Germline V gives CDR1 SGHAT, CDR2 FQNNGV. With V trimmed by 4 bases and J by 4 bases, 6 bases remained unmatched. The CDR3 contains 15 residues.

The rearrangement links TRBV7-6 to TRBJ2-3, with D possibly TRBD2 on 6 matching bases. V lost 3 bases and J 2 bases, leaving 9 bases between the germline ends. Germline lookup yields CDR1 SGHVS and CDR2 FNYEAQ. This CDR3 spans 14 amino acids. DNA of the CDR3: TGTGCCAGCAGCTTTCTAGCGAACACAGATACGCAGTATTTT. It yields the protein CASSFLANTDTQYF.

The J gene is TRBJ2-4, the V gene TRBV6-4; D may be TRBD1 (6 bases). Germline CDR1 and CDR2: MRHNA and SNTAGT. CDR3 length: 14 amino acids. The V gene lost 8 bases and the J gene lost 0 bases, with 11 bases spanning the gap. For the CDR3, the DNA is TGTGCCAGCCAGGGGTGGGCAGCCAAAAACATTCAGTACTTC. Amino acid sequence: CASQGWAAKNIQYF.

For this clone: In the same sample, other DNA sequences code for this CDR3. The chain employs TRBV18 and TRBJ2-2; 8 nucleotides line up with TRBD1. This CDR3 is built from 15 residues. Looked up from germline, CDR1 is KGHSH and CDR2 is LQKENI. The V gene end was trimmed by 3 bases and the J gene end by 5 bases; junction bases not matched to a gene: 5. CDR3 nucleotides: TGTGCCAGCTCACCTGGACAGGGATCTACCGGGGAGCTGTTTTTT. Amino acid sequence: CASSPGQGSTGELFF.

The chain combines TRBV6-5 with TRBJ1-2, with 10 bases aligning to TRBD1. Germline loops: CDR1 MNHEY, CDR2 SVGAGI. The CDR3 has 15 amino acids. Trimming removed 4 bases from V and 8 bases from J; junction bases left unmatched: 10. CDR3 coding DNA: TGTGCCAGCAGTTGGGACACGACAGGGGGCAAGGGCTACACCTTC. It is translated as CASSWDTTGGKGYTF.

Concerning this clone itself: The sample carries other DNA sequences with the same CDR3. The chain employs TRBV10-3 and TRBJ2-2; D gene ambiguous. Trimming shortened V by 2 bases and J by 2 bases, and 6 bases separated the two germline ends. CDR3 length equals 14 residues. CDR1 ENHRY and CDR2 SYGVKD come from the germline V gene. The CDR3 coding sequence is TGTGCCATCAGTGAGAGAGGAAACACCGGGGAGCTGTTTTTT. Its protein product is CAISERGNTGELFF.

The chain joins TRBV11-2 to TRBJ2-3; D might be TRBD1 (6 bases). V lost 6 bases to trimming and J lost 0 bases, with 16 bases between them. Germline V gene data show CDR1 as SGHAT and CDR2 as FQNNGV. The CDR3 consists of 16 residues. In nucleotides, the CDR3 is TGTGCCAGCAGTAAAGGGGGAAACCCTAGCACAGATACGCAGTATTTT. Translated: CASSKGGNPSTDTQYF.

As regards this clone: Within the sample, other DNA sequences also encode this same CDR3. This chain uses TRBV5-1 with TRBJ1-1; no clear D. The CDR3 contains 12 residues. The V gene's germline CDR1 is SGHRS and CDR2 YFSETQ. Trimming pared 2 bases from V and 5 bases from J, leaving 7 bases between. CDR3 nucleotide sequence: TGCGCCAGCAGCTTTCCGGGGACTGAAGCTTTCTTT. Translation gives CASSFPGTEAFF.

The chain is built from TRBV6-6 and TRBJ2-3, with D possibly TRBD2 on 6 matching bases. CDR1 is MNHNY and CDR2 is SVGAGI in the germline V gene (reference sequence). V lost 6 bases and J lost 5, with 12 bases in between. The CDR3 extends over 13 amino acids. CDR3 coding DNA: TGTGCCAGCAGCACCTCGGGGGTAGATACGCAGTATTTT. Protein sequence: CASSTSGVDTQYF.

This chain joins TRBV5-1 and TRBJ2-3; TRBD2 might be the D (5 bases). Germline CDR1 SGHRS, CDR2 YFSETQ. CDR3 length equals 15 residues. Trimming took off 6 bases at V and 6 bases at J, with 20 bases between the two ends. This CDR3 is CASTPQGGREDTQYF. The CDR3 nucleotides are TGCGCCAGCACCCCGCAAGGCGGTAGGGAGGATACGCAGTATTTT.

The V and J genes are TRBV7-2 and TRBJ2-4; D possibly corresponds to TRBD2 (7 bases). CDR3 length: 13 residues. CDR1 and CDR2 (germline): SGHTA, FQGNSA. Trimming took off 4 bases at V and 8 bases at J, with 12 bases between the two ends. The CDR3 nucleotides are TGTGCCAGCAGCTCGGGGGGCTGGGACATTCAGTACTTC. Residues: CASSSGGWDIQYF.

The genes are TRBV7-9 and TRBJ2-5; 7 positions match TRBD1. The CDR3 extends over 13 amino acids. Germline V lookup: CDR1 SEHNR, CDR2 FQNEAQ (reference sequence). The V gene end was trimmed by 3 bases and the J gene end by 5 bases; junction bases not matched to a gene: 3. The CDR3 bases are TGTGCCAGCAGCTTGGGACAGAAGGAGACCCAGTACTTC. This codes for CASSLGQKETQYF.

The chain is built from TRBV7-2 and TRBJ1-2; weak D call: TRBD1 (5 bases). Germline V lookup: CDR1 SGHTA, CDR2 FQGNSA. Deletions cut 5 bases from V and 3 bases from J, with 13 bases between. The length of the CDR3 is 14 residues. The CDR3 DNA sequence: TGTGCCAGCAGCCCCCCGGGGCCTTACTATGGCTACACCTTC. Translation: CASSPPGPYYGYTF.